These T cell receptor beta chains were read from a single sample in a study of STAT5B mutations in CD4+ large granular lymphocyte leukemia. The data were produced by immunoSEQ multiplex PCR, yet TCRdb's version contains in-frame clones alone and is incomplete. The table lists tens of thousands of clones, about two thirds of them singletons. The sequenced sample consisted of CD4+ T cells from blood buffy coats. The receptors were gathered from a human donor in good health. Each CDR3 is given with its conserved first and last residue. D genes are given only for firm matches. Size is stated for part of the rows, as once, few or many counts, or as a class when the clone is expanded.

clone size | J gene | D gene | V gene | CDR3 DNA | CDR3 protein
few | TRBJ1-4 | TRBD1 | TRBV6-5 | TGTGCCAGCAGATTCACCGGGACAGCTAATGAAAAACTGTTTTTT | CASRFTGTANEKLFF
- | TRBJ2-5 | TRBD2 | TRBV6-5 | TGTGCCAGCGCCTTGGCCGGGGGGGCTGCTGAGACCCAGTACTTC | CASALAGGAAETQYF
- | TRBJ1-4 | TRBD1 | TRBV19 | TGTGCCAGTAACCCACAGGGGGCGGATGAAAAACTGTTTTTT | CASNPQGADEKLFF
- | TRBJ2-7 | - | TRBV29-1 | TGCAGCGCCCAAAGGGCTCAGGGGCCTGGCGAGCAGTACTTC | CSAQRAQGPGEQYF
- | TRBJ2-5 | - | TRBV11-3 | TGTGCCAGCAGCCCCGGCCCAGGGGAGACCCAGTACTTC | CASSPGPGETQYF
- | TRBJ2-3 | TRBD1 | TRBV29-1 | TGCAGCGGGAGGACAGGGGGAACTTACGCGCAGTATTTT | CSGRTGGTYAQYF
- | TRBJ1-2 | TRBD1 | TRBV5-8 | TGTGCCAGCAGCCGTGGACAGGGCGGGGGCTACACCTTC | CASSRGQGGGYTF
- | TRBJ2-7 | TRBD1 | TRBV7-9 | TGTGCCAGCAGCTCCCGCGGACAGGGTCTCCACGAGCAGTACTTC | CASSSRGQGLHEQYF
few | TRBJ1-2 | TRBD1 | TRBV19 | TGTGCCAGTAGTATTACAGGGGGCAACTATGGCTACACCTTC | CASSITGGNYGYTF
- | TRBJ1-1 | - | TRBV18 | TGTGCCAGCTCACCAACGGGTCAGAGTTTGAGCACTGAAGCTTTCTTT | CASSPTGQSLSTEAFF
- | TRBJ1-4 | - | TRBV9 | TGTGCCAGCAGCCGCGGTTCCGGGCGTGAAAAACTGTTTTTT | CASSRGSGREKLFF
- | TRBJ1-3 | - | TRBV4-3 | TGCGCCAGCAGCCAAGATGTAAGGACGGCCTCTGGAAACACCATATATTTT | CASSQDVRTASGNTIYF
- | TRBJ1-4 | - | TRBV5-8 | TGTGCCAGCAGCTTGGCCGGGAGGGGTAAAAATGAAAAACTGTTTTTT | CASSLAGRGKNEKLFF
- | TRBJ2-1 | - | TRBV7-2 | TGTGCCAGCAGCTTAGCCAGGGGCCCTTACAATGAGCAGTTCTTC | CASSLARGPYNEQFF
- | TRBJ1-6 | - | TRBV6-5 | TGTGCCAGCAGGGACGATTCGGGGCTCAATTCACCCCTCCACTTT | CASRDDSGLNSPLHF
few | TRBJ1-6 | - | TRBV10-3 | TGTGCCATCAGTCTCGGAGGGGAGTCACCCCTCCACTTT | CAISLGGESPLHF
- | TRBJ2-7 | TRBD2 | TRBV4-1 | TGCGCCAGCAGCCAAGCCAGCGGGGGGGCGGTAAGCTACGAGCAGTACTTC | CASSQASGGAVSYEQYF
- | TRBJ2-3 | TRBD1 | TRBV15 | TGTGCCACCAGCAGAGATCTTCCAGGGGGAAGTAGCACAGATACGCAGTATTTT | CATSRDLPGGSSTDTQYF
- | TRBJ1-4 | - | TRBV4-3 | TGCGCCAGCAGTGGCGGGGCAAATAATGAAAAACTGTTTTTT | CASSGGANNEKLFF
- | TRBJ2-1 | TRBD2 | TRBV28 | TGTGCCAGCAGTCCGCCGGGACTAGGGCGCTATGAGCAGTTCTTC | CASSPPGLGRYEQFF
- | TRBJ2-4 | - | TRBV5-1 | TGCGCCAGCAGCTTTTTGTCAGGAGCCAAAAACATTCAGTACTTC | CASSFLSGAKNIQYF
- | TRBJ2-2 | - | TRBV27 | TGTGCCAGCAGTCCGCCCCGTATGGGGAACACCGGGGAGCTGTTTTTT | CASSPPRMGNTGELFF
once | TRBJ2-2 | TRBD2 | TRBV9 | TGTGCCAGCAGCGTAGGGGGAGGGGGGACTAGAAACACCGGGGAGCTGTTTTTT | CASSVGGGGTRNTGELFF
- | TRBJ1-5 | - | TRBV28 | TGTGCCAGCAGTTTCGACAGAGGTGGGTGGTATAGCAATCAGCCCCAGCATTTT | CASSFDRGGWYSNQPQHF